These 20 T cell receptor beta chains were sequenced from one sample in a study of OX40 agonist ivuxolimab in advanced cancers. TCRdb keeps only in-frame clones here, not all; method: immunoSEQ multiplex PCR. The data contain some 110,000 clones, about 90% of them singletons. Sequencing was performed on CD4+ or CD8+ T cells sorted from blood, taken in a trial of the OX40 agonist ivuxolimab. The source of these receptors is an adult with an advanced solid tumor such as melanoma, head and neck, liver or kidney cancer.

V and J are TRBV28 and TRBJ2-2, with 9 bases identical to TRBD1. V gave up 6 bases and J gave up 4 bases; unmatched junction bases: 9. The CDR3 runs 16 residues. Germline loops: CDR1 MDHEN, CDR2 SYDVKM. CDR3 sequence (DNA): TGTGCCAGCAGGATTCCCGGGACAGGGTCCACCGGGGAGCTGTTTTTT. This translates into CASRIPGTGSTGELFF.

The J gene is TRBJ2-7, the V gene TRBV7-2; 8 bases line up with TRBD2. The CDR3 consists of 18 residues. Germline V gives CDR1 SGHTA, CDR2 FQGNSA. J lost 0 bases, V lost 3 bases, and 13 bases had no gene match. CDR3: CASSFAAGGPVTSYEQYF. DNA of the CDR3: TGTGCCAGCAGCTTCGCCGCGGGAGGCCCGGTCACCTCCTACGAGCAGTACTTC.

CDR3 amino acids: CASSGGTGTAAGANVLTF. The CDR3 DNA reads as TGTGCCAGCAGTGGGGGTACCGGGACAGCTGCTGGGGCCAACGTCCTGACTTTC. This chain connects TRBV2 to TRBJ2-6; 7 bases fit TRBD1. CDR3 length: 18 residues. J gave up 2 bases and V 4 bases, and 11 bases lay outside the gene matches. Germline V gene data show CDR1 as SNHLY and CDR2 as FYNNEI.

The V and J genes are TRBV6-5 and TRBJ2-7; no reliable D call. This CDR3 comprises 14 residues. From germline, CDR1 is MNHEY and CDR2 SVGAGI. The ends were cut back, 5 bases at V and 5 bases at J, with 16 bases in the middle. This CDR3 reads CASSALGEVDEQYF. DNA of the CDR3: TGTGCCAGCAGTGCCCTGGGTGAGGTCGACGAGCAGTACTTC.

The CDR3, as DNA: TGTGCCAGCAGCATCGGGGCTAGCGGCTACACAGATACGCAGTATTTT. Protein product: CASSIGASGYTDTQYF. The V gene is TRBV7-9, the J gene TRBJ2-3, with 7 bases aligning to TRBD2. The CDR3 consists of 16 residues. Germline assignment: CDR1 SEHNR and CDR2 FQNEAQ (reference sequence). Trimming took 5 bases from V and 2 from J; bases not matched to a gene: 10.

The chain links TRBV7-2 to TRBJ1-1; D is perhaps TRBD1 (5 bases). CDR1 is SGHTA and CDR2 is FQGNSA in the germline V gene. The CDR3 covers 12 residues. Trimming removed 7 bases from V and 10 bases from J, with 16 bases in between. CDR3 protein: CASNGGIGPAFF. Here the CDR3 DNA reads TGTGCCAGCAACGGGGGGATAGGGCCAGCTTTCTTT.

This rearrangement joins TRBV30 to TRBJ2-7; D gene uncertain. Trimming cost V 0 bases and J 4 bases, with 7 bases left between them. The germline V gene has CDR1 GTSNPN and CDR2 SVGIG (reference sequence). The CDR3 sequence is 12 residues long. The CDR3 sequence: CAWSVHGYEQYF. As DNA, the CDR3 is TGTGCCTGGAGTGTACACGGTTACGAGCAGTACTTC.

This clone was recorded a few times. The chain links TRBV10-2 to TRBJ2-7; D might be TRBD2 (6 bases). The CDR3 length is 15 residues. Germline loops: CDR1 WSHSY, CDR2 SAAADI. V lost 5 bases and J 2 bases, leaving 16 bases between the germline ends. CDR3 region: CASSTIAVEPYEQYF. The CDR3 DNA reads TGCGCCAGCAGTACAATAGCGGTAGAACCCTACGAGCAGTACTTC.

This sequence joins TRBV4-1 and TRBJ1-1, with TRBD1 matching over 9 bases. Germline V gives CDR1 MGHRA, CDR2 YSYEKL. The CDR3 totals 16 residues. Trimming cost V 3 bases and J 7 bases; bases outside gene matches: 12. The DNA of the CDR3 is TGCGCCAGCAGCCATTATCTTACAGGGGGCGACGGTGAAGCTTTCTTT. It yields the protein CASSHYLTGGDGEAFF.

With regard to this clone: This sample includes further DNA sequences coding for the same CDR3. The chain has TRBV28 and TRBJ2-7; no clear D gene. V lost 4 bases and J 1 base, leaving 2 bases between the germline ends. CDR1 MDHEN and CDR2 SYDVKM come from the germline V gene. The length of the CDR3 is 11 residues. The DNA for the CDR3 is TGTGCCAGCAGTTCATCCTACGAGCAGTACTTC. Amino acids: CASSSSYEQYF.

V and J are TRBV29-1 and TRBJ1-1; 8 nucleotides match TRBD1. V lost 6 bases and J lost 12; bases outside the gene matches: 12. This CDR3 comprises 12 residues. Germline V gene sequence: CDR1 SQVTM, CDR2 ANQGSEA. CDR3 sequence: CSVGGSDRETFF. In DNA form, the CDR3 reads TGCAGCGTCGGTGGATCGGACAGGGAAACTTTCTTT.

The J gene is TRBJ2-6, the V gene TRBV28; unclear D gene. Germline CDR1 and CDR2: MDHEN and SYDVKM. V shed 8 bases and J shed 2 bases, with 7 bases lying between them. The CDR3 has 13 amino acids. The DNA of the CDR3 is TGTGCCAGCCTGGGGACTGGGGCCAACGTCCTGACTTTC. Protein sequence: CASLGTGANVLTF. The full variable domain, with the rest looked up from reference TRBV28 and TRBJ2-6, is DVKVTQSSRYLVKRTGEKVFLECVQDMDHENMFWYRQDPGLGLRLIYFSYDVKMKEKGDIPEGYSVSREKKERFSLILESASTNQTSMYLCASLGTGANVLTFGAGSRLTVL.

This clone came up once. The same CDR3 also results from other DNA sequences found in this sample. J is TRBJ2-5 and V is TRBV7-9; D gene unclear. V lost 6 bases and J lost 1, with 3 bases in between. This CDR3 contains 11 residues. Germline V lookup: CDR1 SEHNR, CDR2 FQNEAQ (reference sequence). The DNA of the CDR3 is TGTGCCAGCAGTCTCCAAGAGACCCAGTACTTC. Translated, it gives CASSLQETQYF.

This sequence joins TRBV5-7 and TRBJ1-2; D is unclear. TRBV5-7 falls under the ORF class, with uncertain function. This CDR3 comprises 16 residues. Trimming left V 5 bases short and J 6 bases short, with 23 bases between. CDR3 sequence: CASRDRLEGSKHGYTF. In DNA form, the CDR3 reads TGTGCCAGCAGGGATAGACTCGAGGGATCCAAGCATGGCTACACCTTC.

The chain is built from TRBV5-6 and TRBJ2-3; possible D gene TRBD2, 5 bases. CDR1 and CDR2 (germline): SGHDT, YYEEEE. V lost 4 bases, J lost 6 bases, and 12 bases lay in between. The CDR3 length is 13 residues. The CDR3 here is CASSRVRADTQYF. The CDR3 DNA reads TGTGCCAGCAGCCGGGTGCGGGCGGATACGCAGTATTTT.

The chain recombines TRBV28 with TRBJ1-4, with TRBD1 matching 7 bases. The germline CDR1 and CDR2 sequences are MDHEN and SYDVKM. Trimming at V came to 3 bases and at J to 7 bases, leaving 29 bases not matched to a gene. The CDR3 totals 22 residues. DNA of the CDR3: TGTGCCAGCAGTTTCCCAGGGGGGTTCCAAGGCAACTATGATCGCATGAGTGAAAAACTGTTTTTT. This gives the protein CASSFPGGFQGNYDRMSEKLFF.

Here the CDR3 reads CASSPRESTDTQYF. The CDR3 bases are TGTGCCAGCAGCCCGCGGGAAAGCACAGATACGCAGTATTTT. This rearrangement joins TRBV11-3 to TRBJ2-3; possibly TRBD2 for D (6 bases). The CDR3 is 14 amino acids. Germline CDR1 SGHNT, CDR2 YENEEA. Between the trimmed V and J ends, which lost 5 bases and 0 bases, there was a span of 9 bases. The full variable domain, with the rest looked up from reference TRBV11-3 and TRBJ2-3, is EAGVVQSPRYKIIEKKQPVAFWCNPISGHNTLYWYLQNLGQGPELLIRYENEEAVDDSQLPKDRFSAERLKGVDSTLKIQPAELGDSAVYLCASSPRESTDTQYFGPGTRLTVL.

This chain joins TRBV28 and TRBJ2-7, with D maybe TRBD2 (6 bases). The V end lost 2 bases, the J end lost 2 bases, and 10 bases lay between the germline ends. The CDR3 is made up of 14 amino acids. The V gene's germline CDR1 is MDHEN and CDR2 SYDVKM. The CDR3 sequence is CASSLGGATYEQYF. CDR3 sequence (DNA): TGTGCCAGCAGTTTAGGAGGGGCTACCTACGAGCAGTACTTC.

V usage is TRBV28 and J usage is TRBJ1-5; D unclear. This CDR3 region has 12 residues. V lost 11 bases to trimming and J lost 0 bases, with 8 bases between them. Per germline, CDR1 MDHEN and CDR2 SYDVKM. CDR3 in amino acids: CAHRSSNQPQHF. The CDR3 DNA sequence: TGTGCCCACCGTTCTAGCAATCAGCCCCAGCATTTT.

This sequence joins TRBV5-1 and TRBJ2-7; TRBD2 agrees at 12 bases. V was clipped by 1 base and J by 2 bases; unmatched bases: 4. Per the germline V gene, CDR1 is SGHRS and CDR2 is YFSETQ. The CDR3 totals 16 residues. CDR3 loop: CASSLPTSGGAYEQYF. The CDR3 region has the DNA TGCGCCAGCAGCTTGCCGACTAGCGGGGGAGCCTACGAGCAGTACTTC.